These 8 T cell receptor beta chains were sequenced from one sample in a study of T cells in Graves' hyperthyroidism and ophthalmopathy. Authors of the study amplified TCR beta CDR3 regions from RNA transcripts. RT-PCR in the first round (using the HTBI primer set) targeted the TCR CDR3. MiXCR, applied by TCRdb to the multiplex PCR reads, yields one record per CDR3 protein. Among 690,000 or so distinct CDR3 sequences, 18% were seen once, and the ten largest hold over 15%. Sequencing was performed on blood. These receptors all stem from a woman in her 50s with Graves' hyperthyroidism that later progressed to Graves' ophthalmopathy.

This clonotype was detected ten times or more. The rearrangement uses TRBV18 and TRBJ2-2; 7 bases match TRBD1. The CDR3 extends over 15 amino acids. CDR1 is KGHSH and CDR2 is LQKENI in the germline V gene. J lost 1 base, V lost 4 bases, and 3 bases had no gene match. CDR3 in amino acids: CASSRQGENTGELFF. In DNA, the CDR3 is TGTGCCAGCTCACGACAGGGAGAGAACACCGGGGAGCTGTTTTTT.

This clonotype was picked up one time. V is TRBV20-1 and J is TRBJ2-5, with D unresolved. The germline V and J ends were trimmed by 6 bases and 0 bases, with 8 bases remaining between them. Germline V gene lookup returns CDR1 DFQATT and CDR2 SNEGSKA (reference sequence). The CDR3 is 12 residues long. This CDR3 is CSALLDQETQYF. DNA for the CDR3: TGCAGTGCCCTCCTAGACCAAGAGACCCAGTACTTC.

The chain recombines TRBV7-9 with TRBJ1-4, with TRBD1 matching 8 bases. V shed 1 base, J shed 8 bases, and the junction held 6 bases outside the gene matches. Germline V gene lookup returns CDR1 SEHNR and CDR2 FQNEAQ (reference sequence). This CDR3 has 15 residues. CDR3: CASSLVTTGDEKLFF. The DNA of the CDR3 is TGTGCCAGCAGCTTAGTCACGACAGGGGACGAAAAACTGTTTTTT.

This chain joins TRBV6-2 or TRBV6-3 and TRBJ1-2; perhaps TRBD1 as D (6 bases). V was clipped by 2 bases and J by 2 bases, with 12 bases between them. Per the germline V gene, CDR1 is MNHEY and CDR2 is SVGEGT. This CDR3 comprises 15 residues. The CDR3 DNA follows: TGTGCCAGCAGTTACGGAAACAGGGAAAACTATGGCTACACCTTC. Translation: CASSYGNRENYGYTF.

In this sample, this clonotype turned up once. This chain joins TRBV7-2 and TRBJ2-1, with TRBD1 matching over 7 bases. Trimming cost V 4 bases and J 4 bases; bases outside gene matches: 7. The germline V gene encodes CDR1 SGHTA and CDR2 FQGNSA. This CDR3 comprises 15 residues. This chain's CDR3 is CASSSYRDSYNEQFF. CDR3 sequence (DNA): TGTGCCAGCAGCTCGTACCGGGACAGTTACAATGAGCAGTTCTTC.

This clonotype was observed many times. V is TRBV12-3 or TRBV12-4 and J is TRBJ1-1, with TRBD1 as a possible D gene (5 bases). The V gene lost 0 bases and the J gene lost 4 bases, with 9 bases spanning the gap. The CDR3 is 14 residues long. The CDR3 DNA follows: TGTGCCAGCAGTTTAGCTTGGGGCGGCACTGAAGCTTTCTTT. Residues: CASSLAWGGTEAFF.

This clonotype appeared a few times. The rearrangement joins TRBV12-3 or TRBV12-4 to TRBJ1-6, with a possible D match to TRBD1 (5 bases). CDR3 length equals 14 residues. V lost 7 bases and J lost 10, with 17 bases in between. The CDR3 nucleotides are TGTGCCAGCACCACGACAAGGGGCGGATCACCCCTCCACTTT. The encoded protein is CASTTTRGGSPLHF.

This clonotype was seen only once. J is TRBJ1-2 and V is TRBV7-2; D remains unclear. Trimming took 5 bases from V and 8 from J, leaving 21 bases between them. The CDR3 is 15 amino acids. The germline V gene encodes CDR1 SGHTA and CDR2 FQGNSA. Here the CDR3 DNA reads TGTGCCAGCAGCCCCCTCCGGGCAGGACTTATAGGCTACACCTTC. Protein: CASSPLRAGLIGYTF.